The 28 T cell receptor beta chains given below trace back to one sample, sequenced in a study of cytomegalovirus exposure and HLA in healthy donors. Use of 60 Vbeta and 13 Jbeta primers characterized the PCR. The method was immunoSEQ multiplex PCR; TCRdb's version includes in-frame clones alone and lacks a portion of them. The table has roughly 140,000 clones, about 85% seen once. Material for sequencing was PBMCs. The source of these receptors is a woman between 18 and 30 years old in good health and CMV-seronegative.

The chain couples TRBV7-6 to TRBJ2-3, with TRBD1 as a possible D gene (6 bases). V was cut by 6 bases and J by 2 bases, with 18 bases left in between. Per the germline V gene, CDR1 is SGHVS and CDR2 is FNYEAQ. The CDR3 has 16 amino acids. As DNA, the CDR3 is TGTGCCAGCAGTCGACTCGTCTGGACAGACACAGATACGCAGTATTTT. Residues: CASSRLVWTDTDTQYF.

The chain couples TRBV7-8 to TRBJ2-1; TRBD2 is a possible D gene (6 bases). There are 14 residues in the CDR3. Trimming shortened V by 5 bases and J by 3 bases, and 11 bases separated the two germline ends. Germline CDR1 reads SGHVS; CDR2 reads FQNEAQ. CDR3: CASSPGRLYNEQFF. Written as DNA, the CDR3 is TGTGCCAGCAGCCCGGGGAGGCTCTACAATGAGCAGTTCTTC.

This chain joins TRBV7-3 and TRBJ1-2, with D tentatively TRBD1 (6 bases). Per germline, CDR1 SGHTA and CDR2 FQGTGA. The CDR3 has 13 amino acids. V gave up 2 bases and J gave up 4 bases, with 8 bases separating them. The CDR3, as DNA: TGTGCCAGCAGCTTACGAGGGGGCTATGGCTACACCTTC. Its translation is CASSLRGGYGYTF.

This chain links TRBV5-1 with TRBJ2-5; D might be TRBD1 (5 bases). V lost 3 bases to trimming and J lost 1 base, with 13 bases between them. Germline lookup yields CDR1 SGHRS and CDR2 YFSETQ. The CDR3 is 15 amino acids. The CDR3 sequence is CASSWQGQPQETQYF. The CDR3 nucleotides are TGCGCCAGCAGCTGGCAGGGCCAGCCCCAAGAGACCCAGTACTTC.

This clone was observed a few times. The gene calls are TRBV5-1 and TRBJ2-1; D possibly corresponds to TRBD1 (6 bases). Trimming pared 2 bases from V and 3 bases from J, leaving 12 bases between. This CDR3 has 15 residues. Germline values: CDR1 SGHRS, CDR2 YFSETQ. Written as DNA, the CDR3 is TGCGCCAGCAGCTTAAACCCGACAGGCTACAATGAGCAGTTCTTC. It is translated as CASSLNPTGYNEQFF.

This clone appeared a single time. An end of the junction does not agree with germline; a read error may underlie this. This chain links TRBV5-5 with TRBJ1-4; tentative D call: TRBD1 (6 bases). This CDR3 spans 15 amino acids. In germline, CDR1 is SGHKS, CDR2 YYEKEE (reference sequence). The CDR3 region has the DNA TGTGCCAGCAGCACGGACAGCCATTATAATAAAAAACTGTTTTTT. Its translation: CASSTDSHYNKKLFF.

This clone appeared a few times. The chain employs TRBV15 and TRBJ2-7, with 10 nucleotides matching TRBD1. This CDR3 is built from 17 residues. Trimming cost V 2 bases and J 5 bases; bases outside gene matches: 12. The germline CDR1 and CDR2 sequences are LNHNV and YYDKDF (reference sequence). The DNA of the CDR3 is TGTGCCACCAGCAGAAACAGCCCCAGACAGGGGGCCAACGAGCAGTACTTC. Amino acid sequence: CATSRNSPRQGANEQYF.

V gene TRBV6-1 combines with J gene TRBJ2-3; possibly TRBD1 for D (6 bases). Germline CDR1 is MNHNS and CDR2 is SASEGT. This CDR3 spans 15 amino acids. V lost 4 bases and J lost 0, with 11 bases in between. The CDR3 nucleotides read TGTGCCAGCAGTGGCTACAGGGTGAGCACAGATACGCAGTATTTT. Amino acid sequence: CASSGYRVSTDTQYF.

The rearrangement joins TRBV30 to TRBJ2-1, with TRBD2 matching 10 bases. V was clipped by 0 bases and J by 10 bases; unmatched bases: 9. CDR3 size: 15 residues. CDR1 is GTSNPN, CDR2 SVGIG, per germline (reference sequence). The CDR3 bases are TGTGCCTGGAGTGTACGAAGCGGGAGGGCGGGGGAGCAGTTCTTC. It encodes CAWSVRSGRAGEQFF.

The J gene is TRBJ2-7, the V gene TRBV7-2; 7 bases are shared with TRBD1. The CDR3 has 15 residues. With 5 bases clipped from V and 3 bases from J, the junction kept 10 bases outside the gene matches. Germline CDR1 SGHTA, CDR2 FQGNSA. This CDR3 reads CASSQDRAEYYEQYF. The CDR3 nucleotides read TGTGCCAGCAGCCAAGACAGGGCGGAGTACTACGAGCAGTACTTC.

The rearrangement uses TRBV5-1 and TRBJ1-1; TRBD1 matches at 7 bases. V dropped 0 bases and J dropped 7; count of bases not matched to a gene: 6. The CDR3 extends over 14 amino acids. CDR1 is SGHRS and CDR2 is YFSETQ in the germline V gene. The CDR3 here is CASSLGRGLSEAFF. DNA of the CDR3: TGCGCCAGCAGCTTGGGGAGGGGGCTTAGTGAAGCTTTCTTT.

The chain couples TRBV11-2 to TRBJ2-1, with 13 bases aligning to TRBD2. With V trimmed by 5 bases and J by 9 bases, 7 bases remained unmatched. The CDR3 totals 15 residues. Germline V gene sequence: CDR1 SGHAT, CDR2 FQNNGV. CDR3 amino acids: CASSRGLAGVGEQFF. The DNA of the CDR3 is TGTGCCAGCAGCCGCGGACTAGCGGGAGTGGGTGAGCAGTTCTTC.

The chain joins TRBV7-9 to TRBJ1-5; no clear D gene. Germline lookup yields CDR1 SEHNR and CDR2 FQNEAQ (reference sequence). The CDR3 is 13 residues long. V shed 0 bases and J shed 5 bases, with 5 bases lying between them. DNA of the CDR3: TGTGCCAGCAGCTTAGCGGTAGATCAGCCCCAGCATTTT. Encoded protein: CASSLAVDQPQHF.

A note on this clone: The sample has other DNA sequences that encode this CDR3 too. The V and J genes are TRBV7-9 and TRBJ1-1, with unresolved D. V was shortened by 4 bases and J by 0 bases, with 6 bases between the two germline ends. CDR1 and CDR2 from the germline V gene are SEHNR and FQNEAQ (reference sequence). This CDR3 is 13 amino acids long. CDR3 region: CASSSGLNTEAFF. In DNA form, the CDR3 reads TGTGCCAGCAGCTCGGGTTTGAACACTGAAGCTTTCTTT.

In this sample, this clone turned up once. The rearrangement uses TRBV6-7 and TRBJ1-2, with 8 bases lining up with TRBD1. TRBV6-7 is filed as an ORF, its function uncertain. This CDR3 has 15 amino acids. Trimming cost V 11 bases and J 4 bases; bases outside gene matches: 15. CDR3 nucleotides: TGTGCCCGCCCGTTGGACAGGGCGGCCAGCTATGGCTACACCTTC. The encoded protein is CARPLDRAASYGYTF.

The rearrangement joins TRBV2 to TRBJ1-6; the D is unclear. CDR1 and CDR2 from the germline V gene are SNHLY and FYNNEI. With 7 bases removed from V and 10 bases from J, the gap between germline ends came to 11 bases. This CDR3 comprises 12 residues. CDR3 bases: TGTGCCAGCATGGCAGCAGGATCACCCCTCCACTTT. Protein sequence: CASMAAGSPLHF.

The genes are TRBV6-1 and TRBJ2-7; D unresolved. Trimming took 2 bases from V and 2 from J, leaving 13 bases between them. This CDR3 is built from 15 residues. Germline lookup yields CDR1 MNHNS and CDR2 SASEGT. DNA for the CDR3: TGTGCCAGCAGTGAACCCGGTGATCCTCCCTACGAGCAGTACTTC. It is translated as CASSEPGDPPYEQYF.

This chain uses TRBV6-5 with TRBJ2-1, with 9 positions matching TRBD1. The CDR3 covers 16 residues. V was clipped by 1 base and J by 4 bases; unmatched bases: 5. Germline CDR1 is MNHEY and CDR2 is SVGAGI. CDR3 loop: CASSYYRDRVYNEQFF. The CDR3 bases are TGTGCCAGCAGTTACTACCGGGACAGGGTATACAATGAGCAGTTCTTC.

The chain has TRBV4-2 and TRBJ1-2; D is unresolved. V lost 4 bases, J lost 3 bases, and 15 bases lay in between. Looked up from germline, CDR1 is LGHNA and CDR2 is YNFKEQ. The CDR3 runs 15 residues. CDR3 DNA: TGTGCCAGCAGCCCTTTGGGAGCTTGGGACTATGGCTACACCTTC. This codes for CASSPLGAWDYGYTF.

This chain connects TRBV9 to TRBJ2-1; D is undetermined. The CDR3 has 14 residues. The V and J ends lost 5 bases and 0 bases respectively, with 9 bases between them. Per germline, CDR1 SGDLS and CDR2 YYNGEE. The CDR3 loop is CASRGQSSYNEQFF. As DNA, the CDR3 is TGTGCCAGCAGGGGCCAAAGCTCCTACAATGAGCAGTTCTTC.

V is TRBV18 and J is TRBJ1-1; D unclear. Trimming pared 6 bases from V and 2 bases from J, leaving 13 bases between. The CDR3 runs 14 residues. From germline, CDR1 is KGHSH and CDR2 LQKENI. CDR3 amino acids: CASSSQSSNTEAFF. The CDR3 DNA reads TGTGCCAGCTCTTCACAGTCGAGTAACACTGAAGCTTTCTTT.

The chain joins TRBV19 to TRBJ2-1; weak D call: TRBD1 (6 bases). Per the germline V gene, CDR1 is LNHDA and CDR2 is SQIVND (reference sequence). The CDR3 sequence is 15 residues long. V lost 0 bases to trimming and J lost 11 bases, with 17 bases between them. The CDR3 DNA follows: TGTGCCAGTAGTATAGATGAGACAGGATTCTCTCAGCAGTTCTTC. Translation gives CASSIDETGFSQQFF.

This chain connects TRBV7-2 to TRBJ2-7; the D gene is possibly TRBD1 (6 bases). V was trimmed by 4 bases and J by 2 bases, leaving 9 bases between them. The germline CDR1 and CDR2 sequences are SGHTA and FQGNSA. This CDR3 has 13 residues. The CDR3 is CASSSRTAYEQYF. The CDR3 DNA reads as TGTGCCAGCAGCTCAAGGACAGCCTACGAGCAGTACTTC.

The chain combines TRBV28 with TRBJ2-3, with D possibly TRBD2 on 6 matching bases. The V gene's germline CDR1 is MDHEN and CDR2 SYDVKM. V lost 5 bases, J lost 1 base, and 16 bases lay in between. CDR3 length: 16 residues. Here the CDR3 reads CASSPPPRRGTDTQYF. The DNA for the CDR3 is TGTGCCAGCAGTCCCCCCCCCAGGAGGGGCACAGATACGCAGTATTTT.

The count of this clone is one. V usage is TRBV2 and J usage is TRBJ2-7, with D possibly TRBD1 on 7 matching bases. The germline CDR1 and CDR2 sequences are SNHLY and FYNNEI. The CDR3 covers 16 residues. With 4 bases removed from V and 1 base from J, the gap between germline ends came to 17 bases. The CDR3 DNA reads as TGTGCCAGCAGTGTTTTGGGGCAGGGGGGTTCCTACGAGCAGTACTTC. This translates into CASSVLGQGGSYEQYF.

This chain links TRBV19 with TRBJ1-5, with D possibly TRBD1 on 5 matching bases. The V and J ends lost 7 bases and 9 bases respectively, with 28 bases between them. The CDR3 runs 17 residues. Germline V gene lookup returns CDR1 LNHDA and CDR2 SQIVND (reference sequence). CDR3 region: CASILGDGGTFGLPQHF. CDR3 in DNA: TGTGCCAGTATCTTGGGGGACGGAGGGACTTTCGGATTGCCCCAGCATTTT.

V gene TRBV7-2 combines with J gene TRBJ1-2; TRBD1 might be the D (5 bases). V was shortened by 5 bases and J by 0 bases, with 13 bases between the two germline ends. CDR1 SGHTA and CDR2 FQGNSA come from the germline V gene. The CDR3 spans 15 residues. The DNA of the CDR3 is TGTGCCAGCAGCCGGCAGGGCAGGACTAACTATGGCTACACCTTC. Its translation is CASSRQGRTNYGYTF.

The genes are TRBV10-3 and TRBJ1-4; 9 bases fit TRBD1. CDR3 length: 15 amino acids. Germline CDR1 and CDR2: ENHRY and SYGVKD. J gave up 5 bases and V 5 bases, and 6 bases lay outside the gene matches. CDR3: CAISRSGTGNEKLFF. DNA for the CDR3: TGTGCCATCAGTCGATCCGGGACAGGGAATGAAAAACTGTTTTTT.